Included here is one TCR beta chain sequence, with context. As yet, its antigen is unknown. Repertoires were generated with immunoSEQ multiplex PCR, while TCRdb's copy carries only in-frame clones and drops some. The data show about 46,000 clones, with about three quarters seen just once and approximately 20% held by the top ten. The sample is drawn from a study of PD-1 blockade in classical Hodgkin lymphoma. Study-wide context: On a schedule of every 2 weeks, patients received nivolumab 3 mg/kg intravenously.

Germline CDR1 SGHRS, CDR2 YFSETQ. This CDR3 has 16 residues. The V and J ends lost 2 bases and 7 bases respectively, with 22 bases between them. Every patient had relapsed following autologous stem cell transplantation, and cohorts differed in brentuximab vedotin exposure. Findings of the study overall: Healthy donors reportedly exceeded newly diagnosed patients in baseline TCR diversity. Patients newly diagnosed and complete responders had comparable baseline diversity. A significant rise in TCR diversity by C4D1 was seen for CD4+ but not CD8+ cells.

This sequence was found in a human donor with classical Hodgkin lymphoma. This specimen was peripheral blood mononuclear cells (PBMCs), taken before the second cycle of nivolumab. The chain couples TRBV5-1 to TRBJ2-7, with D perhaps TRBD1 or TRBD2 (5 bases each). In DNA, the CDR3 is TGCGCCAGCAGCTTCCCCTTTGGGGGAGCGACTCGGGAGCAGTACTTC. The encoded protein is CASSFPFGGATREQYF. Full variable domain (missing parts from reference TRBV5-1 and TRBJ2-7): KAGVTQTPRYLIKTRGQQVTLSCSPISGHRSVSWYQQTPGQGLQFLFEYFSETQRNKGNFPGRFSGRQFSNSRSEMNVSTLELGDSALYLCASSFPFGGATREQYFGPGTRLTVT.